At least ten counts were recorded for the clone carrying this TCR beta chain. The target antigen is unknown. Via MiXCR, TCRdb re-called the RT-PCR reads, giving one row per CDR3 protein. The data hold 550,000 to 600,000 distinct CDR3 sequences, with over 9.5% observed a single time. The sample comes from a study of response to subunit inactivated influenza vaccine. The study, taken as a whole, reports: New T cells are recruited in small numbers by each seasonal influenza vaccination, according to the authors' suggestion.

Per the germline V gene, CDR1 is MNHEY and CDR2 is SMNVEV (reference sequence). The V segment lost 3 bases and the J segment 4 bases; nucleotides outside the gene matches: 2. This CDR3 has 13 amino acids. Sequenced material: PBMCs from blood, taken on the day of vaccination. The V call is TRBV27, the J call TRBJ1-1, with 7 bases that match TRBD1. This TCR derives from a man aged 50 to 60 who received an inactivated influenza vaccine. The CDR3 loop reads CASSFQGVTEAFF. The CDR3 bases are TGTGCCAGCAGTTTTCAGGGGGTCACTGAAGCTTTCTTT.